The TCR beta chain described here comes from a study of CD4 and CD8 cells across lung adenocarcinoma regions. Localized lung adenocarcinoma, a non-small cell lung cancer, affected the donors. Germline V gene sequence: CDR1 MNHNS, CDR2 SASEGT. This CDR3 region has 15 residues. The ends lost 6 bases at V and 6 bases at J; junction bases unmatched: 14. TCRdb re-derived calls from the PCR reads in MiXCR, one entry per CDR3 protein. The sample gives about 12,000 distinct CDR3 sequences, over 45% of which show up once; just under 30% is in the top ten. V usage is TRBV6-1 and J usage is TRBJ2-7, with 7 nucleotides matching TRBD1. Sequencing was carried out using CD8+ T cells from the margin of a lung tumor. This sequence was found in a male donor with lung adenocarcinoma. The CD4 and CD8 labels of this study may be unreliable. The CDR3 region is CASRPPRTGVSEQYF. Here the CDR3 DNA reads TGTGCCAGCAGACCCCCGCGGACAGGCGTATCCGAGCAGTACTTC.